The clone carrying this T cell receptor (beta chain) was picked up a small number of times. The antigen remains undetermined. The data are from a study of T cells in Graves' hyperthyroidism and ophthalmopathy. Points from the study as a whole: The majority of expanded thyroid clonotypes above 0.001 also appeared in blood.

Newly diagnosed hyperthyroidism, duration under 2 months, in patients aged 18 to 65. Clinical symptoms, serum thyroxine and TRAb, thyroid ultrasound and orbital computed tomography were used for the diagnoses. Authors of the study amplified TCR beta CDR3 regions from RNA transcripts. HTBI primers were employed in a first-round RT-PCR of the TCR CDR3. TCRdb reprocessed the multiplex PCR reads via MiXCR and lists one record per CDR3 protein. The data show roughly 300,000 distinct CDR3 sequences, with approximately 22% seen just once and over 45% held by the top ten. The CDR3 spans 16 residues. The V and J ends lost 5 bases and 4 bases respectively, with 20 bases between them. Germline loops: CDR1 LNHDA, CDR2 SQIVND (reference sequence).

The chain uses TRBV19 and TRBJ1-1; a weak D match, TRBD1 (5 bases). The clonotype comes from a woman in her forties or fifties with Graves' hyperthyroidism. Material for sequencing was blood. CDR3 nucleotide sequence: TGTGCCAGTAGTTCCCTCTTCGGGACGAGATCCACTGAAGCTTTCTTT. Its protein product is CASSSLFGTRSTEAFF.